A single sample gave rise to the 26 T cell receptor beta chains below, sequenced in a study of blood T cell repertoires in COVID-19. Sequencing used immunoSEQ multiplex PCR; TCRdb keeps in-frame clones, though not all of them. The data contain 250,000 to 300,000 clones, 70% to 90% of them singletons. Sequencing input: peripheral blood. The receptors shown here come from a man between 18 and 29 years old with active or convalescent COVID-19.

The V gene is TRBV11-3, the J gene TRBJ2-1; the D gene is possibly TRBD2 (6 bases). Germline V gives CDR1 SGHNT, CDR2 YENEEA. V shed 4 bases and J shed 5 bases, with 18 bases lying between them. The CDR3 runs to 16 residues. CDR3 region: CASSWGSGLSNNEQFF. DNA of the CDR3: TGTGCCAGCAGCTGGGGATCGGGACTTTCAAACAATGAGCAGTTCTTC.

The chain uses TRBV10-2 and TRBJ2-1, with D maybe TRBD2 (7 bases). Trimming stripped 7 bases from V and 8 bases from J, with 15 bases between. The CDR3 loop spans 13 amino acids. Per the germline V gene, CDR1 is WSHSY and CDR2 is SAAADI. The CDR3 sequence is CASTEGGGDEQFF. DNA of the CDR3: TGCGCCAGCACCGAGGGGGGGGGAGATGAGCAGTTCTTC.

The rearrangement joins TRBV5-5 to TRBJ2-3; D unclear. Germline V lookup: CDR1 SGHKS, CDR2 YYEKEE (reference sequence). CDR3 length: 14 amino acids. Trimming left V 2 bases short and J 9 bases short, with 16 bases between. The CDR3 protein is CASSFSQSERTQYF. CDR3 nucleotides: TGTGCCAGCAGCTTCAGTCAATCCGAACGCACGCAGTATTTT.

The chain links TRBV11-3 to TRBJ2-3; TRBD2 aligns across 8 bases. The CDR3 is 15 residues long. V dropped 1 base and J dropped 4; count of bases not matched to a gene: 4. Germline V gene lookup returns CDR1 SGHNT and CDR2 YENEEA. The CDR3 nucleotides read TGTGCCAGCAGCTTAGTGGGACTAGAGTCAGATACGCAGTATTTT. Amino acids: CASSLVGLESDTQYF.

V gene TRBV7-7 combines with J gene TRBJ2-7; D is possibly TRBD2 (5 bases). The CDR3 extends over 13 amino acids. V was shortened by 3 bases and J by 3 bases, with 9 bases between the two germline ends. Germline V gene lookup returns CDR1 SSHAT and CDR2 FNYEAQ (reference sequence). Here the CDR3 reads CASSFGLYYEQYF. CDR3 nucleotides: TGTGCCAGCAGCTTCGGACTGTACTACGAGCAGTACTTC.

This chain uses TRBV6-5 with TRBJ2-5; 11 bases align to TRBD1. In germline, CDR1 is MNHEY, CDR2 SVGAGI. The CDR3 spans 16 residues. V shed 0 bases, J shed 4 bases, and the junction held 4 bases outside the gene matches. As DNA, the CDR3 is TGTGCCAGCAGTTACTCTACCGGGACAGGGGGAGAGACCCAGTACTTC. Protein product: CASSYSTGTGGETQYF.

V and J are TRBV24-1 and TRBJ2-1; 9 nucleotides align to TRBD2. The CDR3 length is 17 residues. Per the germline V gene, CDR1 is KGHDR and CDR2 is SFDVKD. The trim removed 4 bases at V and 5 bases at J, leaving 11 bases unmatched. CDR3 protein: CATSDPLGAGGNNEQFF. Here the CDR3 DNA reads TGTGCCACCAGTGACCCCCTTGGGGCGGGAGGGAACAATGAGCAGTTCTTC.

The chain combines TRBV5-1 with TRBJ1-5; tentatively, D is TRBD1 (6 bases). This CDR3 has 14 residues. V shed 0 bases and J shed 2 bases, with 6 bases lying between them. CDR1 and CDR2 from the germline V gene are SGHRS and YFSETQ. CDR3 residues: CASSLAGGNQPQHF. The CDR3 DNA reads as TGCGCCAGCAGCTTGGCAGGGGGCAATCAGCCCCAGCATTTT. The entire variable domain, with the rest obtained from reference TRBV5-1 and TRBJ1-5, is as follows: KAGVTQTPRYLIKTRGQQVTLSCSPISGHRSVSWYQQTPGQGLQFLFEYFSETQRNKGNFPGRFSGRQFSNSRSEMNVSTLELGDSALYLCASSLAGGNQPQHFGDGTRLSIL.

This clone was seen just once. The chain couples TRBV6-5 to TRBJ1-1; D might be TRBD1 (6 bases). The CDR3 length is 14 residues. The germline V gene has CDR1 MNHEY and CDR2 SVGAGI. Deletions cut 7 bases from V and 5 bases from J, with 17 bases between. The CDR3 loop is CASTLGGLTTEAFF. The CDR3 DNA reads TGTGCCAGCACCCTTGGGGGCCTAACAACTGAAGCTTTCTTT.

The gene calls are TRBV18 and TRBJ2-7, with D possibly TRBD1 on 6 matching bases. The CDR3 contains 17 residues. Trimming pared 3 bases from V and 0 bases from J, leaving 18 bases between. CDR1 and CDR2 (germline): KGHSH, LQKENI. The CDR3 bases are TGTGCCAGCTCACCTCGATCCAGGGGTGGTAGCTCCTACGAGCAGTACTTC. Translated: CASSPRSRGGSSYEQYF.

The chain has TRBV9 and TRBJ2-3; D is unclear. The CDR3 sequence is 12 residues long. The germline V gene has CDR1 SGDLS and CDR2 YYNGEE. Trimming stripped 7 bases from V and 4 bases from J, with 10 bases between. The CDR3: CASGSEADTQYF. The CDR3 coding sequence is TGTGCCAGCGGCTCTGAGGCAGATACGCAGTATTTT.

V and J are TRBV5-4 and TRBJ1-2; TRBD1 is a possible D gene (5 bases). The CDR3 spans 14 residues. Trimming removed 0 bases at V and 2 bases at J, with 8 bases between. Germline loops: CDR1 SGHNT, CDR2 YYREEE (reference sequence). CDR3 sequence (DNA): TGTGCCAGCAGCTTGGACAGGACAAACTATGGCTACACCTTC. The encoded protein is CASSLDRTNYGYTF. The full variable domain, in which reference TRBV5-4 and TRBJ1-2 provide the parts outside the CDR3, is ETGVTQSPTHLIKTRGQQVTLRCSSQSGHNTVSWYQQALGQGPQFIFQYYREEENGRGNFPPRFSGLQFPNYSSELNVNALELDDSALYLCASSLDRTNYGYTFGSGTRLTVV.

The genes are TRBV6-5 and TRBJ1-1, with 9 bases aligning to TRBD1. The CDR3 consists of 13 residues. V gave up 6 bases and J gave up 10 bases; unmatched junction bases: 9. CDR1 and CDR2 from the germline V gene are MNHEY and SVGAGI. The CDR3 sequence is CASRGDRERIAFF. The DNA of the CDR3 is TGTGCCAGCAGAGGGGACAGGGAACGGATAGCTTTCTTT.

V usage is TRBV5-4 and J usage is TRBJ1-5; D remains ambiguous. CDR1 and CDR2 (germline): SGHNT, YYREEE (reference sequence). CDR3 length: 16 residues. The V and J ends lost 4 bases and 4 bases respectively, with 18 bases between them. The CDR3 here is CASSLGGGGRNQPQHF. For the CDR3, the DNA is TGTGCCAGCAGCCTGGGCGGAGGAGGGCGGAATCAGCCCCAGCATTTT.

CDR3 DNA: TGTGCCAGTAGTATCGGGACAGCTAATGAAAAACTGTTTTTT. Protein product: CASSIGTANEKLFF. The genes are TRBV19 and TRBJ1-4; 7 bases fit TRBD1. The germline V gene encodes CDR1 LNHDA and CDR2 SQIVND (reference sequence). This CDR3 has 14 residues. Trimming at V came to 3 bases and at J to 3 bases, leaving 1 base not matched to a gene. Using reference TRBV19 and TRBJ1-4 for the parts outside the CDR3, the full variable domain is DGGITQSPKYLFRKEGQNVTLSCEQNLNHDAMYWYRQDPGQGLRLIYYSQIVNDFQKGDIAEGYSVSREKKESFPLTVTSAQKNPTAFYLCASSIGTANEKLFFGSGTQLSVL.

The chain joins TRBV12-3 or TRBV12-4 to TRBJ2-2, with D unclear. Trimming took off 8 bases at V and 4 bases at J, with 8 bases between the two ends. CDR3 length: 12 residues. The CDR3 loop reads CASDGFTGELFF. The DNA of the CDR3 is TGTGCCAGCGACGGGTTCACCGGGGAGCTGTTTTTT.

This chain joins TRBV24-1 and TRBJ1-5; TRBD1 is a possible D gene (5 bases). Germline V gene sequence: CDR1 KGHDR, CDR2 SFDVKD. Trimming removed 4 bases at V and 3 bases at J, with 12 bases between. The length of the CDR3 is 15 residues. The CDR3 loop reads CATSETGGFNQPQHF. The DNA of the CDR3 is TGTGCCACCAGTGAAACAGGCGGATTCAATCAGCCCCAGCATTTT.

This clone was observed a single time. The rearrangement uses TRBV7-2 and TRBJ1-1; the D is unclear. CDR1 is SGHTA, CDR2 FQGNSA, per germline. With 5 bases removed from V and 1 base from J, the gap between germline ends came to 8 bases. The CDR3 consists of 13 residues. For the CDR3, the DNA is TGTGCCAGCAGCCGCCGGGAGAACACTGAAGCTTTCTTT. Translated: CASSRRENTEAFF.

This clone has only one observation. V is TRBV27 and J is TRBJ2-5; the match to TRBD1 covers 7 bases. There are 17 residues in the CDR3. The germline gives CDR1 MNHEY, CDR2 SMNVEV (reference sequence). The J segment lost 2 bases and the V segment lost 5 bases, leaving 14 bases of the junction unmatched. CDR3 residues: CASSRLHTGDYQETQYF. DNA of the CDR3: TGTGCCAGCAGTCGCCTCCATACAGGGGATTATCAAGAGACCCAGTACTTC.

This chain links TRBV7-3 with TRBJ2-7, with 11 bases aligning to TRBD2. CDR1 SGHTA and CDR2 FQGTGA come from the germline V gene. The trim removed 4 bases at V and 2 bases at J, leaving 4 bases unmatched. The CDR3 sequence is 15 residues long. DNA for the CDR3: TGTGCCAGCAGCTATAGCGGGGGGGCCCCCTACGAGCAGTACTTC. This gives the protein CASSYSGGAPYEQYF. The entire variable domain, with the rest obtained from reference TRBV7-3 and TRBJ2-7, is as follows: GAGVSQTPSNKVTEKGKYVELRCDPISGHTALYWYRQSLGQGPEFLIYFQGTGAADDSGLPNDRFFAVRPEGSVSTLKIQRTERGDSAVYLCASSYSGGAPYEQYFGPGTRLTVT.

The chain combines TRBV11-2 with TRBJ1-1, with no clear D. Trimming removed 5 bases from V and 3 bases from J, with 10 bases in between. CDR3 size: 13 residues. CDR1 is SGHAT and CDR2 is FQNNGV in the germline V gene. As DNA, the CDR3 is TGTGCCAGCAGCCAGTCGGCGGACACTGAAGCTTTCTTT. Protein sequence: CASSQSADTEAFF. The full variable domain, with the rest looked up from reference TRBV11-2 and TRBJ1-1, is EAGVAQSPRYKIIEKRQSVAFWCNPISGHATLYWYQQILGQGPKLLIQFQNNGVVDDSQLPKDRFSAERLKGVDSTLKIQPAKLEDSAVYLCASSQSADTEAFFGQGTRLTVV.

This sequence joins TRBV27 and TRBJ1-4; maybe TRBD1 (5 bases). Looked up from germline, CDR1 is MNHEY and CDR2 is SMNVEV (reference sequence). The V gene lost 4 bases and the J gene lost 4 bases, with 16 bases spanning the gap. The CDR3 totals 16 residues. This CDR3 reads CASSSHRFHDNEKLFF. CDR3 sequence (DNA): TGTGCCAGCAGTTCGCACAGGTTTCATGATAATGAAAAACTGTTTTTT.

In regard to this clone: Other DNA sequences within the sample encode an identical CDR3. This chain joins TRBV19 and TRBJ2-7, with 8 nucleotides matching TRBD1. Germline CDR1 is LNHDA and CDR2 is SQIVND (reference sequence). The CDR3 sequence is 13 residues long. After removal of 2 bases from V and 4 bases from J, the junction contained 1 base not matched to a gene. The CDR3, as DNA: TGTGCCAGTAGTATACAGGGGGCTTACGAGCAGTACTTC. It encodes CASSIQGAYEQYF.

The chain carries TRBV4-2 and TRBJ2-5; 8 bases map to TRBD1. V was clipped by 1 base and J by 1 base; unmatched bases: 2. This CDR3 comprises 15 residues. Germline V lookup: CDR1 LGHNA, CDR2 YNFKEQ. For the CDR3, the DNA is TGTGCCAGCAGCCAAGGGGACAGGACCCAAGAGACCCAGTACTTC. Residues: CASSQGDRTQETQYF.

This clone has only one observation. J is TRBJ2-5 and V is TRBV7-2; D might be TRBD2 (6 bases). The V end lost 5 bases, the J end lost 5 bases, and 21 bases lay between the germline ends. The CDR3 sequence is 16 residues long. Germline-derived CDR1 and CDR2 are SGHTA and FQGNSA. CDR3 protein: CASSPPEGRDPETQYF. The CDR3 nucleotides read TGTGCCAGCAGCCCCCCCGAGGGGCGGGATCCGGAGACCCAGTACTTC.

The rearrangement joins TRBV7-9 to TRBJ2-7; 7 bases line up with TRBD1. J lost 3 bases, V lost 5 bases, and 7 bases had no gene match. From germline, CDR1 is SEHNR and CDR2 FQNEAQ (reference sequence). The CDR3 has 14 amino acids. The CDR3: CASSQGQVFYEQYF. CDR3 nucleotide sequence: TGTGCCAGCAGCCAAGGACAGGTTTTCTACGAGCAGTACTTC.